Sequencing of this T cell receptor (beta chain) was carried out in a study of technical replicates of blood from a few donors. CDR1 and CDR2 from the germline V gene are ENHRY and SYGVKD. V was pared by 4 bases and J by 5 bases, with 15 bases between. The CDR3 contains 15 residues. Assay used: immunoSEQ multiplex PCR; TCRdb lists only in-frame clones, some missing. This sample carries around 80,000 clones, around nine tenths of them seen once, and the ten largest clones take over 0.2%. The chain combines TRBV10-3 with TRBJ1-5; maybe TRBD1 (5 bases). Sequencing was done on a sample of T cells isolated from PBMCs. This TCR derives from a human donor in good health. CDR3 sequence (DNA): TGTGCCATCAGTGGTGGGGGGAGAGTTTATCAGCCCCAGCATTTT. Translating gives CAISGGGRVYQPQHF.